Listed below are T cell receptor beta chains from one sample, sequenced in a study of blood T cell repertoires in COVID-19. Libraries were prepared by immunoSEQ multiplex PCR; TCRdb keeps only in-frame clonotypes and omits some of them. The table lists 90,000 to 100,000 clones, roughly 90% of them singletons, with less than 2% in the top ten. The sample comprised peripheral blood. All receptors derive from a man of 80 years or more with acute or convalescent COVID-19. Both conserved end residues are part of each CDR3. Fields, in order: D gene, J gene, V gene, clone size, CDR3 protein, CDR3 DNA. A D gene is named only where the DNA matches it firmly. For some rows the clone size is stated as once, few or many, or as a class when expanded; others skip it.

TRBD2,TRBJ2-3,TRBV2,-,CASKGTSGVTDTQYF,TGTGCCAGCAAAGGGACTAGCGGAGTCACAGATACGCAGTATTTT
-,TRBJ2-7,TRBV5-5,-,CASSLSQGYEQYF,TGTGCCAGCAGCTTGTCACAGGGCTACGAGCAGTACTTC
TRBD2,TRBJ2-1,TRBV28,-,CASRTQPGLAIFVEQFF,TGTGCCAGCAGAACCCAACCGGGACTAGCGATCTTTGTTGAGCAGTTCTTC
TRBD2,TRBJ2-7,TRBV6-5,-,CASTGLASYEQYF,TGTGCCAGCACGGGACTAGCATCCTACGAGCAGTACTTC
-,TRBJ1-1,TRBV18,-,CASSPLQDTEAFF,TGTGCCAGCTCACCCCTTCAGGACACTGAAGCTTTCTTT
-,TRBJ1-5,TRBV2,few,CASSERSTLSQHF,TGTGCCAGCAGTGAAAGAAGCACCCTCTCCCAGCATTTT
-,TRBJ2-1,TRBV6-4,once,CASSDFRGRLNEQFF,TGTGCCAGCAGTGACTTTCGTGGGAGGCTCAATGAGCAGTTCTTC
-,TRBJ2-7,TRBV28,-,CASSPAGSGGIYEQYF,TGTGCCAGCAGCCCAGCCGGTAGTGGAGGGATCTACGAGCAGTACTTC
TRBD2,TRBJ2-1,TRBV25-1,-,CASSEGLAGVGREQFF,TGTGCCAGCAGTGAAGGACTAGCGGGAGTGGGACGCGAGCAGTTCTTC
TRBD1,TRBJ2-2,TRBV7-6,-,CASSTRQGVSGELFF,TGTGCCAGCAGCACCAGACAGGGCGTAAGCGGGGAGCTGTTTTTT
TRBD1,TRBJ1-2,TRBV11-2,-,CASSLTGTGADGYTF,TGTGCCAGCAGCCTTACCGGGACAGGGGCGGATGGCTACACCTTC
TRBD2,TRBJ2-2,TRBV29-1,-,CSAITGLAGVGELFF,TGCAGCGCTATAACGGGACTAGCGGGAGTCGGGGAGCTGTTTTTT
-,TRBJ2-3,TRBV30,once,CAWSLRAGDTQYF,TGTGCCTGGAGCCTCAGGGCCGGAGATACGCAGTATTTT
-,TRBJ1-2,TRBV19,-,CASSISVYGYTF,TGTGCCAGTAGTATCTCAGTCTATGGCTACACCTTC
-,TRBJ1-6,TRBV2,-,CASSTQGLAYNSPLHF,TGTGCCAGCAGTACACAGGGTTTGGCCTATAATTCACCCCTCCACTTT
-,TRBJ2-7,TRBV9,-,CASSVSSGYEQYF,TGTGCCAGCAGCGTCAGTAGCGGATACGAGCAGTACTTC
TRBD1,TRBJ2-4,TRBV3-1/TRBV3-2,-,CASSQEDRAQYF,TGTGCCAGCAGCCAAGAGGACAGGGCCCAGTACTTC
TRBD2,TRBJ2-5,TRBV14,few,CASSRGLAAQETQYF,TGTGCCAGCAGCCGGGGACTAGCGGCACAAGAGACCCAGTACTTC
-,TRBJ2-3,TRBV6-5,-,CASSYFGRATDTQYF,TGTGCCAGCAGTTACTTTGGCAGGGCCACAGATACGCAGTATTTT
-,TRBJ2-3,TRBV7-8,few,CASSLRIFPSTDTQYF,TGTGCCAGCAGCTTGAGGATTTTTCCTAGCACAGATACGCAGTATTTT
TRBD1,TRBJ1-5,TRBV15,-,CATSRDLQGAGQPQHF,TGTGCCACCAGCAGAGATTTGCAGGGGGCCGGTCAGCCCCAGCATTTT
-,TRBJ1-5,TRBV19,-,CASWGLDGGHQPQHF,TGTGCCAGTTGGGGCCTGGACGGGGGGCATCAGCCCCAGCATTTT
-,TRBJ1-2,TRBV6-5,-,CASSWAGGYGYTF,TGTGCCAGCAGTTGGGCCGGGGGGTATGGCTACACCTTC
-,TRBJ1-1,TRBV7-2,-,CASSLGDGAEAFF,TGTGCCAGCAGCTTAGGAGACGGGGCTGAAGCTTTCTTT
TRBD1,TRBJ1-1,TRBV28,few,CASSPNPGQKNTEAFF,TGTGCCAGCAGTCCTAACCCGGGACAGAAGAACACTGAAGCTTTCTTT
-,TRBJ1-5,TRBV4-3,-,CASSQERQGHQPQHF,TGCGCCAGCAGCCAAGAAAGGCAGGGCCATCAGCCCCAGCATTTT
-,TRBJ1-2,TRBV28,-,CASSLHRVVSGYTF,TGTGCCAGCAGTTTACACAGGGTAGTCTCTGGCTACACCTTC
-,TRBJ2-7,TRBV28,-,CASSLSVTYEQYF,TGTGCCAGCAGTTTAAGCGTCACCTACGAGCAGTACTTC
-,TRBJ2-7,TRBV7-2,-,CASSLAPGVTYEQYF,TGTGCCAGCAGCTTAGCACCGGGAGTTACCTACGAGCAGTACTTC
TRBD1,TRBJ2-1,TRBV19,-,CASRDDRGSYNEQFF,TGTGCCAGTAGGGACGACAGGGGTTCCTACAATGAGCAGTTCTTC
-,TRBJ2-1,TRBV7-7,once,CASSSSYRGGTYNEQFF,TGTGCTAGCAGCTCCTCCTATCGTGGAGGAACCTACAATGAGCAGTTCTTC
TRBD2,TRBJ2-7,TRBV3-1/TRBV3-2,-,CASSQEQAGLFPYEQYF,TGTGCCAGCAGCCAAGAACAGGCGGGACTATTCCCCTACGAGCAGTACTTC
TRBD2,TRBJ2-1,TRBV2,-,CASSDGTSGNEQFF,TGTGCCAGCAGTGACGGGACTAGCGGAAATGAGCAGTTCTTC
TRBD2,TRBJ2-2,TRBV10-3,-,CATQAGGTNTGELFF,TGTGCCACCCAAGCGGGAGGGACGAACACCGGGGAGCTGTTTTTT
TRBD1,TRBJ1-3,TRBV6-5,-,CASRLDRSSGNTIYF,TGTGCCAGCAGATTGGACAGGTCCTCTGGAAACACCATATATTTT
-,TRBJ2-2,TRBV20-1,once,CSASIGGYTGELFF,TGCAGTGCTAGTATAGGGGGTTACACCGGGGAGCTGTTTTTT
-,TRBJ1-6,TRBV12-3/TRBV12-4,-,CASRRQVRSPLHF,TGTGCCAGCCGGAGGCAGGTTCGTTCGCCCCTCCACTTT
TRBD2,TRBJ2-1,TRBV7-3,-,CASSSLAGGHSDEQFF,TGTGCCAGCAGCTCCCTAGCGGGAGGCCATTCGGATGAGCAGTTCTTC